The next 17 T cell receptor beta chains were all read from a single sample in a study of blood T cell repertoires in COVID-19. Using immunoSEQ multiplex PCR, the repertoire was profiled, and TCRdb retains in-frame clones only, with some absent. Among approximately 240,000 clones listed, around 84% were seen once. The sample taken for sequencing was peripheral blood. These receptor sequences come from a woman aged 55-69 years who had recovered from COVID-19.

The chain is built from TRBV25-1 and TRBJ1-3; possibly TRBD1 for D (5 bases). The CDR3 has 16 amino acids. Germline CDR1 MGHDK, CDR2 SYGVNS. V was trimmed by 1 base and J by 0 bases, leaving 10 bases between them. The CDR3 here is CASSEWGLDSGNTIYF. The CDR3 DNA reads TGTGCCAGCAGTGAATGGGGACTCGACTCTGGAAACACCATATATTTT.

The V gene is TRBV5-1, the J gene TRBJ2-3; D ambiguous. The germline CDR1 and CDR2 sequences are SGHRS and YFSETQ. The CDR3 is made up of 15 amino acids. V was trimmed by 4 bases and J by 2 bases, leaving 14 bases between them. For the CDR3, the DNA is TGCGCCAGCAGCAATTCCGGGTCACCCACAGATACGCAGTATTTT. Its translation: CASSNSGSPTDTQYF.

The chain carries TRBV12-3 or TRBV12-4 and TRBJ2-7; 8 nucleotides line up with TRBD1. V lost 3 bases, J lost 3 bases, and 1 base stayed unmatched. The CDR3 totals 13 residues. The DNA of the CDR3 is TGTGCCAGCAGTTTGGACAGGGACTACGAGCAGTACTTC. As protein: CASSLDRDYEQYF.

V gene TRBV2 combines with J gene TRBJ1-1; D remains unclear. V dropped 3 bases and J dropped 4 bases, with 9 bases sitting between them. CDR1 SNHLY and CDR2 FYNNEI come from the germline V gene. The CDR3 loop spans 13 amino acids. The CDR3 DNA is TGTGCCAGCAGTGAGACCGAGGCCACTGAAGCTTTCTTT. It is translated as CASSETEATEAFF.

The gene calls are TRBV29-1 and TRBJ1-2; D possibly corresponds to TRBD1 (5 bases). CDR1 is SQVTM, CDR2 ANQGSEA, per germline. The CDR3 has 13 residues. Between the trimmed V and J ends, which lost 4 bases and 4 bases, there was a span of 13 bases. CDR3 sequence (DNA): TGCAGCGTTGGAGGGGACTTCTTCTATGGCTACACCTTC. It yields the protein CSVGGDFFYGYTF.

This clone was recorded only once. The chain has TRBV5-4 and TRBJ2-3, with TRBD1 identical over 8 bases. Trimming took 4 bases from V and 6 from J; bases not matched to a gene: 10. Germline CDR1 is SGHNT and CDR2 is YYREEE (reference sequence). The CDR3 runs 15 residues. The chain's CDR3 is CASSATGGISDTQYF. In DNA form, the CDR3 reads TGTGCCAGCAGCGCAACAGGGGGAATATCGGATACGCAGTATTTT.

For this clone: Other DNA sequences in this sample translate to the same CDR3. The chain links TRBV5-4 to TRBJ1-2, with 12 bases aligning to TRBD1. From germline, CDR1 is SGHNT and CDR2 YYREEE (reference sequence). The CDR3 consists of 14 residues. V trimming: 4 bases; J trimming: 6 bases; junction bases outside the gene matches: 4. The chain's CDR3 is CASSRDRGLNGYTF. CDR3 bases: TGTGCCAGCAGCAGGGACAGGGGGCTTAATGGCTACACCTTC.

Written as DNA, the CDR3 is TGTGCCAGCAGCTTAGAGTGGCAGGGTTGGTCTGGCTACACCTTC. This sequence encodes CASSLEWQGWSGYTF. The chain combines TRBV7-2 with TRBJ1-2, with a weak D call TRBD1 (5 bases). CDR3 length: 15 residues. V lost 1 base and J lost 7, with 16 bases in between. Germline assignment: CDR1 SGHTA and CDR2 FQGNSA.

V is TRBV18 and J is TRBJ1-2; the D is unclear. Germline V CDR1 and CDR2: KGHSH, LQKENI. Trimming removed 3 bases at V and 3 bases at J, with 17 bases between. The CDR3 is made up of 16 amino acids. The CDR3 protein is CASSPVGGRNYYGYTF. In nucleotides, the CDR3 is TGTGCCAGCTCACCTGTCGGAGGAAGAAACTACTATGGCTACACCTTC.

This clone was detected ten times or more. This chain connects TRBV3-1 (or the pseudogene TRBV3-2) to TRBJ1-5, with 7 bases fitting TRBD1. The CDR3 is made up of 15 amino acids. Germline V gene sequence: CDR1 LGHDT, CDR2 YNNKEL (reference sequence). Trimming removed 2 bases from V and 5 bases from J; junction bases left unmatched: 6. The CDR3 DNA follows: TGTGCCAGCAGCCAATCGGCAGGGGGACATCAGCCCCAGCATTTT. Translating it yields CASSQSAGGHQPQHF.

This clone was detected once. This chain connects TRBV7-9 to TRBJ1-4, with 8 bases matching TRBD1. CDR3 length: 19 amino acids. Per germline, CDR1 SEHNR and CDR2 FQNEAQ (reference sequence). The J segment lost 2 bases and the V segment lost 5 bases, leaving 16 bases of the junction unmatched. The chain's CDR3 is CASSPTGWTGRGTNEKLFF. In DNA, the CDR3 is TGTGCCAGCAGCCCGACGGGATGGACAGGGCGGGGGACTAATGAAAAACTGTTTTTT.

This chain uses TRBV18 with TRBJ2-3; 8 bases align to TRBD2. After removal of 2 bases from V and 6 bases from J, the junction contained 7 bases not matched to a gene. Germline V CDR1 and CDR2: KGHSH, LQKENI. This CDR3 comprises 15 residues. CDR3 sequence (DNA): TGTGCCAGCTCACCATCCGGGGGGGACGGTGATACGCAGTATTTT. Translation gives CASSPSGGDGDTQYF.

Only a few counts were recorded for this clone. This rearrangement joins TRBV2 to TRBJ1-5; 7 bases align to TRBD1. V lost 3 bases, J lost 3 bases, and 2 bases stayed unmatched. CDR1 is SNHLY, CDR2 FYNNEI, per germline. The CDR3 runs 14 residues. The CDR3 reads CASSETGFNQPQHF. CDR3 sequence (DNA): TGTGCCAGCAGTGAGACAGGGTTCAATCAGCCCCAGCATTTT. Based on the CDR3 plus reference TRBV2 and TRBJ1-5, the full variable domain is EPEVTQTPSHQVTQMGQEVILRCVPISNHLYFYWYRQILGQKVEFLVSFYNNEISEKSEIFDDQFSVERPDGSNFTLKIRSTKLEDSAMYFCASSETGFNQPQHFGDGTRLSIL.

The rearrangement joins TRBV2 to TRBJ2-3; 11 bases align to TRBD2. After removal of 4 bases from V and 6 bases from J, the junction contained 6 bases not matched to a gene. Germline V CDR1 and CDR2: SNHLY, FYNNEI. This CDR3 has 15 amino acids. CDR3 protein: CASSAKTSGVDTQYF. As DNA, the CDR3 is TGTGCCAGCAGTGCAAAGACTAGCGGGGTTGATACGCAGTATTTT. Complete variable domain (other parts from reference TRBV2 and TRBJ2-3): EPEVTQTPSHQVTQMGQEVILRCVPISNHLYFYWYRQILGQKVEFLVSFYNNEISEKSEIFDDQFSVERPDGSNFTLKIRSTKLEDSAMYFCASSAKTSGVDTQYFGPGTRLTVL.

The chain recombines TRBV18 with TRBJ2-3; 10 nucleotides match TRBD1. The CDR3 extends over 15 amino acids. From germline, CDR1 is KGHSH and CDR2 LQKENI. V lost 6 bases and J lost 1; bases outside the gene matches: 4. CDR3: CASSPGTGGTDTQYF. CDR3 nucleotide sequence: TGTGCCAGCTCGCCCGGGACAGGGGGCACAGATACGCAGTATTTT.

This sequence joins TRBV9 and TRBJ1-2; the match to TRBD1 covers 12 bases. There are 17 residues in the CDR3. V dropped 4 bases and J dropped 4; count of bases not matched to a gene: 11. The germline CDR1 and CDR2 sequences are SGDLS and YYNGEE. CDR3 in DNA: TGTGCCAGCAGCACCAAAGGGACAGGGGGCTTTGGCTATGGCTACACCTTC. Encoded protein: CASSTKGTGGFGYGYTF.

The chain carries TRBV10-3 and TRBJ2-3; maybe TRBD2 (5 bases). V shed 2 bases and J shed 6 bases, with 6 bases lying between them. CDR3 length: 12 amino acids. Per germline, CDR1 ENHRY and CDR2 SYGVKD. CDR3 sequence: CAISEGGDTQYF. For the CDR3, the DNA is TGTGCCATCAGTGAGGGAGGTGATACGCAGTATTTT.